This T cell receptor beta chain was profiled in a study of blood T cell repertoires in COVID-19. Turning to the study itself: Specimens from acute and convalescent COVID-19 originated in the United States, Italy and Spain.

Per the original data handling: Nucleated cell number was recorded as an estimate derived from reference gene primer amplification. Sequenced by immunoSEQ multiplex PCR; TCRdb stores in-frame clones only, minus some. The DNA was the basis for D and trimming; V, J and clone size are from that table. This sample has roughly 150,000 clones, with approximately 86% found just once. Deletions cut 1 base from V and 9 bases from J, with 11 bases between. CDR3 length equals 13 residues. Germline V gene lookup returns CDR1 LGHDT and CDR2 YNNKEL (reference sequence). The rearrangement uses TRBV3-1 (or the pseudogene TRBV3-2) and TRBJ2-3; a possible D gene is TRBD1 (6 bases). Sequencing used peripheral blood. The source of this sequence is a woman at least 80 years old with COVID-19, enrolled during active disease. CDR3 bases: TGTGCCAGCAGCCAAGTTGAGACAGGAACGCAGTATTTT. Protein product: CASSQVETGTQYF.